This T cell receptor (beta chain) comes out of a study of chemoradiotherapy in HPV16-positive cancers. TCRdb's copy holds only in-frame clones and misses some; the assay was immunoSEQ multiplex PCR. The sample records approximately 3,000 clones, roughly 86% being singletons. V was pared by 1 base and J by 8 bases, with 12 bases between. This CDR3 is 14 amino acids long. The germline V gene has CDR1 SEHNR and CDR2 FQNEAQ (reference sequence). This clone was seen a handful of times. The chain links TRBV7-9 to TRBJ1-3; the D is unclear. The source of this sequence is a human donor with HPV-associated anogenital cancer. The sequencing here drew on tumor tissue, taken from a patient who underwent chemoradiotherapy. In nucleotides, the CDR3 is TGTGCCAGCAGCTTAGTCTTGCAGGTCGACACCATATATTTT. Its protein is CASSLVLQVDTIYF.